By proportion, the clone carrying this T cell receptor beta chain is medium-sized. This entry is derived from a study of prognosis after radiotherapy for stage I lung cancer. Study summary: The patients comprised roughly 12 men and about six women, spanning ages roughly 53 to 90 and having a median of approximately 74 years. Several of the patients had squamous cell carcinoma tumors, while twelve had adenocarcinoma tumors.

The CDR3 extends over 15 amino acids. The germline V and J ends were trimmed by 8 bases and 1 base, with 15 bases remaining between them. The germline V gene encodes CDR1 DFQATT and CDR2 SNEGSKA (reference sequence). Amplicons of TCR beta CDR3 were generated from genomic DNA by two-round multiplex PCR. Primers specific to each TRBV and TRBJ gene were used in first-round PCR. TCRdb independently ran MiXCR on the multiplex PCR reads; one entry per CDR3 protein. The sample lists 14,000 or so distinct CDR3 sequences; about 37% were seen once. The starting material was PBMCs, obtained before or after stereotactic body radiation therapy (not recorded which). The origin of this receptor is a donor over 45 with non-small cell lung cancer. This chain connects TRBV20-1 to TRBJ1-6; D gene uncertain. CDR3 nucleotides: TGCAGTTCTAAGGCGAAGGGATCCTATAATTCACCCCTCCACTTT. It specifies CSSKAKGSYNSPLHF.